The rows below give T cell receptor beta chains drawn from one sample of a study of cytomegalovirus exposure and HLA in healthy donors. This table comes from immunoSEQ multiplex PCR, and its TCRdb copy is limited to in-frame clones, with some not included. The listing contains some 110,000 clones. The sample was PBMCs. Receptors were obtained from a man between 35 and 55 years old in good health and CMV-seronegative. Both conserved end residues are part of each CDR3. The D gene is left open where the match is weak.

d_gene: TRBD1
j_gene: TRBJ2-1
v_gene: TRBV6-6
CDR3aa: CASSYSAGGSYNEQFF
CDR3nt: TGTGCCAGCAGTTACTCGGCAGGGGGCTCCTACAATGAGCAGTTCTTC

d_gene: NA
j_gene: TRBJ2-3
v_gene: TRBV5-6
CDR3aa: CASSLGAAGTDTQYF
CDR3nt: TGTGCCAGCAGCTTGGGCGCGGCGGGCACAGATACGCAGTATTTT

d_gene: TRBD2
j_gene: TRBJ2-5
v_gene: TRBV10-3
CDR3aa: CAISESLFPGLAEEGQETQYF
CDR3nt: TGTGCCATCAGTGAGTCGCTCTTTCCGGGACTAGCGGAGGAGGGCCAAGAGACCCAGTACTTC

d_gene: NA
j_gene: TRBJ2-1
v_gene: TRBV11-2
CDR3aa: CASSLYGGDSYNEQFF
CDR3nt: TGTGCCAGCAGCTTATACGGCGGAGACTCCTACAATGAGCAGTTCTTC

d_gene: NA
j_gene: TRBJ2-3
v_gene: TRBV18
CDR3aa: CASSPLASTDTQYF
CDR3nt: TGTGCCAGCTCACCACTAGCGAGTACAGATACGCAGTATTTT

d_gene: NA
j_gene: TRBJ2-2
v_gene: TRBV2
CDR3aa: CASSVGPGELFF
CDR3nt: TGTGCCAGCAGTGTGGGGCCCGGGGAGCTGTTTTTT

d_gene: TRBD1
j_gene: TRBJ1-4
v_gene: TRBV11-2
CDR3aa: CASSFTGGLVDEKLFF
CDR3nt: TGTGCCAGCAGCTTCACAGGGGGACTTGTAGATGAAAAACTGTTTTTT

d_gene: NA
j_gene: TRBJ1-2
v_gene: TRBV19
CDR3aa: CASSIGRIGAGYTF
CDR3nt: TGTGCCAGTAGTATAGGCCGCATAGGGGCGGGCTACACCTTC

d_gene: TRBD1
j_gene: TRBJ1-4
v_gene: TRBV5-1
CDR3aa: CASSSTGASEKLFF
CDR3nt: TGCGCCAGCAGCTCCACAGGGGCCTCCGAAAAACTGTTTTTT

d_gene: TRBD1
j_gene: TRBJ1-4
v_gene: TRBV4-1
CDR3aa: CASSSRQGAVTNEKLFF
CDR3nt: TGCGCCAGCAGCTCTCGACAGGGGGCTGTAACTAATGAAAAACTGTTTTTT

d_gene: TRBD1
j_gene: TRBJ2-7
v_gene: TRBV4-1
CDR3aa: CASSHVGQGVYEQYF
CDR3nt: TGCGCCAGCAGCCACGTTGGGCAGGGGGTTTACGAGCAGTACTTC

d_gene: NA
j_gene: TRBJ1-2
v_gene: TRBV18
CDR3aa: CASSTQQGGYTF
CDR3nt: TGTGCCAGCTCAACACAACAGGGTGGCTACACCTTC

d_gene: NA
j_gene: TRBJ1-3
v_gene: TRBV6-6
CDR3aa: CASSTGGRGNTIYF
CDR3nt: TGTGCCAGCAGTACGGGGGGCCGCGGAAACACCATATATTTT

d_gene: NA
j_gene: TRBJ1-1
v_gene: TRBV5-5
CDR3aa: CASSFDRRPGAFF
CDR3nt: TGTGCCAGCAGCTTCGATCGCAGGCCTGGGGCTTTCTTT

d_gene: TRBD1
j_gene: TRBJ1-1
v_gene: TRBV27
CDR3aa: CASSSLQGGDTEAFF
CDR3nt: TGTGCCAGCAGTTCTTTACAGGGGGGCGACACTGAAGCTTTCTTT

d_gene: NA
j_gene: TRBJ1-1
v_gene: TRBV10-3
CDR3aa: CAISEAFTRGNTEAFF
CDR3nt: TGTGCCATCAGTGAGGCCTTTACCAGGGGAAACACTGAAGCTTTCTTT

d_gene: NA
j_gene: TRBJ1-5
v_gene: TRBV28
CDR3aa: CASSLTGGRYQPQHF
CDR3nt: TGTGCCAGCAGCCTCACCGGGGGTAGGTATCAGCCCCAGCATTTT

d_gene: NA
j_gene: TRBJ2-7
v_gene: TRBV30
CDR3aa: CAWSHNYEQYF
CDR3nt: TGTGCCTGGAGTCACAACTACGAGCAGTACTTC

d_gene: TRBD1
j_gene: TRBJ2-7
v_gene: TRBV5-4
CDR3aa: CASSSARDRVSYEQYF
CDR3nt: TGTGCCAGCAGCTCGGCCCGGGACAGGGTGTCCTACGAGCAGTACTTC

d_gene: TRBD2
j_gene: TRBJ2-7
v_gene: TRBV4-1
CDR3aa: CASSQGAGGRAYEQYF
CDR3nt: TGCGCCAGCAGCCAAGGAGCGGGAGGTCGAGCCTACGAGCAGTACTTC

d_gene: NA
j_gene: TRBJ2-5
v_gene: TRBV4-2
CDR3aa: CASSPRGGTEETQYF
CDR3nt: TGTGCCAGCAGCCCTAGGGGGGGGACTGAGGAGACCCAGTACTTC

d_gene: NA
j_gene: TRBJ1-2
v_gene: TRBV6-1
CDR3aa: CASSEGGAQYGYTF
CDR3nt: TGTGCCAGCAGTGAGGGGGGGGCGCAGTATGGCTACACCTTC

d_gene: TRBD1
j_gene: TRBJ2-4
v_gene: TRBV10-3
CDR3aa: CAISESTGELAKNIQYF
CDR3nt: TGTGCCATCAGTGAGTCGACAGGGGAACTAGCCAAAAACATTCAGTACTTC

d_gene: TRBD2
j_gene: TRBJ2-1
v_gene: TRBV11-2
CDR3aa: CASSLGLAGNEQFF
CDR3nt: TGTGCCAGCAGCTTAGGTCTAGCGGGCAATGAGCAGTTCTTC

d_gene: NA
j_gene: TRBJ1-2
v_gene: TRBV4-2
CDR3aa: CASSQVVATGQYGYTF
CDR3nt: TGTGCCAGCAGCCAAGTGGTTGCGACAGGCCAGTATGGCTACACCTTC

d_gene: TRBD1
j_gene: TRBJ1-5
v_gene: TRBV6-1
CDR3aa: CATLSGTGGWQPQHF
CDR3nt: TGTGCCACGTTGTCCGGGACAGGGGGCTGGCAGCCCCAGCATTTT

d_gene: NA
j_gene: TRBJ1-1
v_gene: TRBV4-2
CDR3aa: CASSQGVRGAFF
CDR3nt: TGTGCCAGCAGCCAAGGAGTCCGGGGAGCTTTCTTT

d_gene: NA
j_gene: TRBJ1-2
v_gene: TRBV7-9
CDR3aa: CASSLGDGYTF
CDR3nt: TGTGCCAGCAGCTTAGGCGATGGCTACACCTTC